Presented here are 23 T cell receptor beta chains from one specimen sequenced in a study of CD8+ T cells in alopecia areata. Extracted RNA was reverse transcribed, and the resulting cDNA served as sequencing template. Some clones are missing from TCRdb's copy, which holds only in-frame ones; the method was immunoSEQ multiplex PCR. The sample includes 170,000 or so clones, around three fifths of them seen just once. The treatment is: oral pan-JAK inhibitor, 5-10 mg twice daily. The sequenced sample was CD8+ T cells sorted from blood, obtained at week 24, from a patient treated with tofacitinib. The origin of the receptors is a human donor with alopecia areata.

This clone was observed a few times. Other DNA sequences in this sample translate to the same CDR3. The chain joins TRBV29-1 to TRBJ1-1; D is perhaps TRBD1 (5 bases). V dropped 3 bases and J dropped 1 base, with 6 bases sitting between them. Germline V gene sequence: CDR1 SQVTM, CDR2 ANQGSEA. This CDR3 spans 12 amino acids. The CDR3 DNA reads TGCAGCGTTGAGGGACCGAACACTGAAGCTTTCTTT. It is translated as CSVEGPNTEAFF.

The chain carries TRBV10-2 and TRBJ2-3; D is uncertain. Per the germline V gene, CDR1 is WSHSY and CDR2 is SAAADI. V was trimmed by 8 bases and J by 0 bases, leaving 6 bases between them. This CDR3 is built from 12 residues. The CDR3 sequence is CASAMSTDTQYF. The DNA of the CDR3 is TGCGCCAGCGCCATGAGCACAGATACGCAGTATTTT.

The CDR3: CASSFLPLRDYSYEQYF. The CDR3, as DNA: TGTGCCAGCAGTTTCCTGCCACTCCGGGACTACTCCTACGAGCAGTACTTC. The chain carries TRBV27 and TRBJ2-7, with 7 bases that match TRBD2. The germline V gene encodes CDR1 MNHEY and CDR2 SMNVEV (reference sequence). This CDR3 comprises 17 residues. V lost 3 bases to trimming and J lost 0 bases; unmatched junction nucleotides: 11.

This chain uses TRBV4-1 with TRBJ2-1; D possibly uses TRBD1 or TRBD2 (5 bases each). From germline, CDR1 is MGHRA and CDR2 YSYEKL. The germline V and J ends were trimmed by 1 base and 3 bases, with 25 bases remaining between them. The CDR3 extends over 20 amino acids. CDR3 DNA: TGCGCCAGCAGCCAAGGGAGGAAGGGGCCTAGTTTTTCGGACTACAATGAGCAGTTCTTC. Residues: CASSQGRKGPSFSDYNEQFF.

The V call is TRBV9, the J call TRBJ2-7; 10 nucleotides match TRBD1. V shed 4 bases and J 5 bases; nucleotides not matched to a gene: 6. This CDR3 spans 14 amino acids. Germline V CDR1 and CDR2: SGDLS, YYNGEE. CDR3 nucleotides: TGTGCCAGCAGCCCACGACAGGGGGCACACGAGCAGTACTTC. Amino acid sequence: CASSPRQGAHEQYF.

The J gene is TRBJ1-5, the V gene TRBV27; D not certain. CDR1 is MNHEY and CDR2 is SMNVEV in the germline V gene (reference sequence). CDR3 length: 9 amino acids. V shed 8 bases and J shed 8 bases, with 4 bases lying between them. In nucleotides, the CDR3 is TGTGCCAGCGGGGAGCCCCAGCATTTT. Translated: CASGEPQHF.

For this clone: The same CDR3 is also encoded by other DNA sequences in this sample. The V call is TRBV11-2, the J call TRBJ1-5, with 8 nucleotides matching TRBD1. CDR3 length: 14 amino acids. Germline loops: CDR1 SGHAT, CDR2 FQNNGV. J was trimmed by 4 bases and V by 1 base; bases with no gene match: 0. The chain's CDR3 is CASSLGQGNQPQHF. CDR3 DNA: TGTGCCAGCAGCTTAGGACAGGGGAATCAGCCCCAGCATTTT. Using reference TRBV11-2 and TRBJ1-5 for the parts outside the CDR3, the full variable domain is EAGVAQSPRYKIIEKRQSVAFWCNPISGHATLYWYQQILGQGPKLLIQFQNNGVVDDSQLPKDRFSAERLKGVDSTLKIQPAKLEDSAVYLCASSLGQGNQPQHFGDGTRLSIL.

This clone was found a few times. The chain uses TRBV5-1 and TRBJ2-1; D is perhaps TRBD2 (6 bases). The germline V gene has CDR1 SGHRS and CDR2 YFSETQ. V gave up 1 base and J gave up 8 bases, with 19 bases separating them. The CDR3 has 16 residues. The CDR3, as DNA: TGCGCCAGCAGCTTGACTAGTCCCGGGGGAGGTGATGAGCAGTTCTTC. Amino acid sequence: CASSLTSPGGGDEQFF.

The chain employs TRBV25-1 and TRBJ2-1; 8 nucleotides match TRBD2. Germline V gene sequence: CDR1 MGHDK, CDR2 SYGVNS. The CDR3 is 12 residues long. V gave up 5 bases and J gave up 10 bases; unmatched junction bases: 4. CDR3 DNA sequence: TGTGCCAGCAGTCCGGGGGGGTCAGAGCAGTTCTTC. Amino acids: CASSPGGSEQFF.

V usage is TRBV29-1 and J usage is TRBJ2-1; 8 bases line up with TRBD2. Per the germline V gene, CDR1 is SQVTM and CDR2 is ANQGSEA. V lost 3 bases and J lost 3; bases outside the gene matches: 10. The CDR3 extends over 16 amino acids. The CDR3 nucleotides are TGCAGCGTTGATGGGATAGCGGGGCCGAGCTACAATGAGCAGTTCTTC. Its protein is CSVDGIAGPSYNEQFF.

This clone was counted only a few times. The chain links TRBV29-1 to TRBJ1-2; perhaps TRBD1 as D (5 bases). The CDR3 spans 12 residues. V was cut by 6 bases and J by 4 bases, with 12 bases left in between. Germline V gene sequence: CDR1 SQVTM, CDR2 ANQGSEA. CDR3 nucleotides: TGCAGCGTACGGAGCGGGGGCTATGGCTACACCTTC. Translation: CSVRSGGYGYTF.

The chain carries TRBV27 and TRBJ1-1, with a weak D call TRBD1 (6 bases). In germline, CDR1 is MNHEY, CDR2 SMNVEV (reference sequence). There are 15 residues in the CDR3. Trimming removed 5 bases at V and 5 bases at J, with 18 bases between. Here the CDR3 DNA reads TGTGCCAGCAGTATCCAGGGGTATGGGTTAACTGAAGCTTTCTTT. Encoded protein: CASSIQGYGLTEAFF.

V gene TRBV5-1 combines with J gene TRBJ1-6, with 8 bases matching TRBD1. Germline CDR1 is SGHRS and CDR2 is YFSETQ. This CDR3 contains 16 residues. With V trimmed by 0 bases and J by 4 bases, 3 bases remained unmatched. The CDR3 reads CASSLARGHYNSPLHF. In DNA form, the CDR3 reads TGCGCCAGCAGCTTGGCCAGGGGGCATTATAATTCACCCCTCCACTTT.

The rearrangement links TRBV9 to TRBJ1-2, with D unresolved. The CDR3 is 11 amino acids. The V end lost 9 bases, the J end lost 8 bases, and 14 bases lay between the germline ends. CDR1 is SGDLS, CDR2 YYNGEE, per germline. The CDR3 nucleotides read TGTGCCACCCAAGGTGCCTGGGGCTACACCTTC. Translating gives CATQGAWGYTF.

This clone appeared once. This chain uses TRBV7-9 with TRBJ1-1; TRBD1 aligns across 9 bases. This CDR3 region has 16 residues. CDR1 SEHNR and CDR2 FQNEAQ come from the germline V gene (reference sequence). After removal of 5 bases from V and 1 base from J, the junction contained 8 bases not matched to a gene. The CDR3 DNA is TGTGCCAGCAGCGGGGGGGACAGGGTGAGGAACACTGAAGCTTTCTTT. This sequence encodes CASSGGDRVRNTEAFF.

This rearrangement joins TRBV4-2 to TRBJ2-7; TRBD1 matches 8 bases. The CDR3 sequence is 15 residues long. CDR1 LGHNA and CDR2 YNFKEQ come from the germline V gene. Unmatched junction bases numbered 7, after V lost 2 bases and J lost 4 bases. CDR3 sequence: CASSQRTGFEYEQYF. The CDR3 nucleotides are TGTGCCAGCAGCCAAAGGACAGGGTTCGAGTACGAGCAGTACTTC.

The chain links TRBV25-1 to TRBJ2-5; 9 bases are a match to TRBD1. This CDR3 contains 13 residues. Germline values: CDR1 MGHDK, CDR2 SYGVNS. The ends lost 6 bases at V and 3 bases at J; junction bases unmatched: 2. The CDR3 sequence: CASRRTGEETQYF. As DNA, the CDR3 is TGTGCCAGCAGGAGGACAGGGGAAGAGACCCAGTACTTC. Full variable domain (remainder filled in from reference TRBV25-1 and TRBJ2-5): EADIYQTPRYLVIGTGKKITLECSQTMGHDKMYWYQQDPGMELHLIHYSYGVNSTEKGDLSSESTVSRIRTEHFPLTLESARPSHTSQYLCASRRTGEETQYFGPGTRLLVL.

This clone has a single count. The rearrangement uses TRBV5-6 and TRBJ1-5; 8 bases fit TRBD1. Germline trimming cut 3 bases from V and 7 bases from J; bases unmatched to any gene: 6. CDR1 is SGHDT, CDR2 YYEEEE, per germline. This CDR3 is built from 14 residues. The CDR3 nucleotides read TGTGCCAGCAGCTACGGGACAGGTCTGCAGCCCCAGCATTTT. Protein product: CASSYGTGLQPQHF.

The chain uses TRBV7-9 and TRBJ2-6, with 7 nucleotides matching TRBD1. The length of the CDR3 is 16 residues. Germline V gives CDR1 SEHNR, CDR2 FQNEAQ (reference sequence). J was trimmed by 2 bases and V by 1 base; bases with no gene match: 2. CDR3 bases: TGTGCCAGCAGCTTAGGTACAGGGGCTGGGGCCAACGTCCTGACTTTC. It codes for CASSLGTGAGANVLTF.

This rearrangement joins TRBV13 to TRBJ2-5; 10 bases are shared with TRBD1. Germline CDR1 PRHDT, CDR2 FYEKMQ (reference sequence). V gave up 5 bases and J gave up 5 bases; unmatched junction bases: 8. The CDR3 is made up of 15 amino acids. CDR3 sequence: CASSPPTGGRETQYF. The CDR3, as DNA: TGTGCCAGCAGCCCGCCGACAGGGGGCCGGGAGACCCAGTACTTC.

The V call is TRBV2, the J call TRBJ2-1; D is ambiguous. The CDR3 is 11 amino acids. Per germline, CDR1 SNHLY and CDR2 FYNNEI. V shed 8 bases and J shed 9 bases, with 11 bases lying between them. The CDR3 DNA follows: TGTGCCAGCCTCTCCGATCTTGAGCAGTTCTTC. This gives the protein CASLSDLEQFF.

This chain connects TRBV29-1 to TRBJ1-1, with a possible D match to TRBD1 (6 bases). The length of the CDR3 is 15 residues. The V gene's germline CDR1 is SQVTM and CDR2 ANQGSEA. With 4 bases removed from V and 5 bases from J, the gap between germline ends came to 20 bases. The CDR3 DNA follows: TGCAGCGTTGCCGCTTTCCACAGGGTAGGGACTGAAGCTTTCTTT. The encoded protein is CSVAAFHRVGTEAFF.

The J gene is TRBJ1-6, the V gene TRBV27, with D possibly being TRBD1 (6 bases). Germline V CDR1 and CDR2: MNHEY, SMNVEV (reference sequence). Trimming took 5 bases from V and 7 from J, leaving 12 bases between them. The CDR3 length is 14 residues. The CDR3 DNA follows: TGTGCCAGCAGTCCCCGGACAGTGAATTCACCCCTCCACTTT. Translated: CASSPRTVNSPLHF.